This TCR beta chain was profiled in a study of CD8 T cells in ankylosing spondylitis. Whole-study results and caveats: Reportedly, matched ankylosing spondylitis synovial fluid was significantly enriched for disease-linked clones. Certain motif variants had earlier been reported in reactive arthritis synovial fluid and blood. Ankylosing spondylitis blood appeared to be characterized by a TCR beta motif of eight or nine highly homologous variants.

This clonotype was seen repeatedly, ten times or more. Antigen unknown. TCRdb reanalysed the 5' RACE reads using MiXCR and keeps one entry per CDR3 protein. The data hold more than 400,000 distinct CDR3 sequences, with 5.3% observed a single time. Between the trimmed V and J ends, which lost 9 bases and 8 bases, there was a span of 16 bases. Germline loops: CDR1 KGHDR, CDR2 SFDVKD. This CDR3 contains 13 residues. The source material was blood, either unsorted or a sorted T cell fraction (not recorded which). The V and J genes are TRBV24-1 and TRBJ2-1; D is possibly TRBD2 (5 bases). The TCR was taken from a male donor with ankylosing spondylitis. The CDR3 DNA is TGTGCCACCCGTCCATGGGCCGGGGATGAGCAGTTCTTC. Translating gives CATRPWAGDEQFF.